The present entry profiles one T cell receptor (beta chain) with its context. Its specificity is unknown. From germline, CDR1 is MNHEY and CDR2 SVGAGI. The CDR3 is made up of 13 amino acids. Trimming removed 10 bases from V and 5 bases from J, with 12 bases in between. This sample stems from a study of graft-versus-host responses after intestinal transplantation. About the research overall: All recipients got anti-thymocyte globulin induction, then tacrolimus and steroids for approximately three years. Study results and limitations: Ileal or blood samples showed some GvH clones first, and such clones were also found in recipient marrow. Some patients had graft-donor T cell macrochimerism. In their allografts, the ratios of graft-versus-host to host-versus-graft T cell clones were high.

Assay used: immunoSEQ multiplex PCR; TCRdb lists only in-frame clones, some missing. The table shows over 9,000 clones, with around 96% occurring only once. V and J are TRBV6-5 and TRBJ1-6, with D possibly TRBD1 on 5 matching bases. The material sequenced was bone marrow, taken approximately 520 days after intestinal transplantation. This clonotype was sampled from a human patient who received an intestinal transplant, so some T cells may come from the graft donor. CDR3 protein: CATETVDNSPLHF. The CDR3 nucleotides read TGTGCCACCGAGACAGTAGATAATTCACCCCTCCACTTT.